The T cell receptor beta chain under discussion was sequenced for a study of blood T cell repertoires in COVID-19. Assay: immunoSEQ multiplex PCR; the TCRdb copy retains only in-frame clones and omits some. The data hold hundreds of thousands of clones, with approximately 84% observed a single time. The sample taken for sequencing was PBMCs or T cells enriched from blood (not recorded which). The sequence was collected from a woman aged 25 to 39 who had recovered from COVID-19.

DNA of the CDR3: TGTGCCAGCAGTGGCTCTAGCGGGGGGGCTCCTTACAGCTCCTACGAGCAGTACTTC. This encodes CASSGSSGGAPYSSYEQYF. V and J are TRBV28 and TRBJ2-7; 12 positions match TRBD2. Germline V gene sequence: CDR1 MDHEN, CDR2 SYDVKM. This CDR3 has 19 amino acids. V lost 5 bases and J lost 0; bases outside the gene matches: 14.